This TCR beta chain is drawn from a study of blood T cells in healthy people across ages. Sample-barcoded 5' priming and a J-beta primer mix drove a second PCR of about 7 to 12 cycles. One entry per CDR3 protein, called by TCRdb with MiXCR from the 5' RACE reads. This table has around 1,000,000 distinct CDR3 sequences, more than 30% appearing once. Trimming left V 0 bases short and J 11 bases short, with 26 bases between. The CDR3 consists of 17 residues. From germline, CDR1 is SGHRS and CDR2 YFSETQ. Source material: blood. The source of this sequence is a man younger than 35 in good health. The gene calls are TRBV5-1 and TRBJ2-5; D is tentatively TRBD1 or TRBD2 (5 bases each). The CDR3 nucleotides are TGCGCCAGCAGCTTGGCGGCACCGGGACCGAACTCCTACGGGCAGTACTTC. Protein product: CASSLAAPGPNSYGQYF.